This TCR beta chain was retrieved from a study of blood T cell repertoires in COVID-19. Study-level background: From T cells, B-cell-depleted T cells, or PBMCs came the material, which was cDNA or gDNA.

This clone was recorded once. Authors' methods: Nucleated cell number was recorded as an estimate derived from reference gene primer amplification. Sequenced by immunoSEQ multiplex PCR; TCRdb stores in-frame clones only, minus some. V, J and clone size derive from that table, while D and trimming were established from the DNA sequence. Among some 150,000 clones, roughly 90% were seen once, and the ten largest hold around 1.3%. CDR3 size: 16 residues. V shed 1 base and J shed 5 bases, with 18 bases lying between them. The germline V gene has CDR1 GTSNPN and CDR2 SVGIG (reference sequence). The study drew participants aged about 18 to 89 years from approximately 23 US areas.

The source of this sequence is a woman aged 25 to 39 with acute COVID-19. What was sequenced was PBMCs or T cells enriched from blood (not recorded which). J is TRBJ1-5 and V is TRBV30; perhaps TRBD1 as D (6 bases). In DNA form, the CDR3 reads TGTGCCTGGAGTGGGGACCTCGGACAGATTGATCAGCCCCAGCATTTT. Protein sequence: CAWSGDLGQIDQPQHF.